A single T cell receptor beta chain is shown here with its context. This clonotype was observed many times. Its antigen is unknown. Per-nucleotide qualities are absent, and no much larger clonotype sits a single base away. This entry belongs to a study of T cells after yellow fever vaccination (dated by TCRdb to 2018 to 2020). Some background on the complete study: The SMART-Seq v4 Ultra Low Input RNA kit was used to prepare libraries from fractions with low cell numbers. Bulk TCR alpha and beta repertoires were sequenced longitudinally to track T-cell clones before and after primary and booster YFV17D yellow fever vaccination. Two healthy male donors, one aged 18 to 30 and one aged 30 to 40 years, made up the cohort. Blood samples were taken at several timepoints before and after primary and secondary immunization, and bulk PBMC replicates and cell subsets were isolated.

CDR1 and CDR2 are read off the germline V gene (reference sequence) as DFQATT and SNEGSKA. The CDR3 runs 16 amino acids, cysteine and phenylalanine included. Only the CDR3 portion is preserved as DNA: 48 bases, with reading frame beginning at the first base. V is cut back by 0 bases and J by 4 bases, with 5 bases in the junction unmatched. TCR cDNA was synthesized by 5'RACE template switching, through which a universal primer site and unique molecular identifiers were introduced. Priming of cDNA synthesis was performed from both the TCR alpha and TCR beta constant segments. Two PCR steps were used to amplify libraries, with sample barcodes and sequencing adapters being added in the second step. Sequencing of libraries was performed on Illumina HiSeq 2500 (2x100 bp) or NovaSeq (2x150 bp). In the source study's methods: MIGEC handled demultiplexing of reads and collapsing into UMI consensus sequences, while MiXCR performed V(D)J alignment. Vaccine-responding clonotypes were identified with edgeR using replicate PBMC samples, with FDR below 0.01 and a log2 fold change above 5 up to day 15 being required. Bulk clonotypes were assigned CD4 or CD8 identity according to which sequenced CD4 or CD8 repertoire held them at higher abundance. TCRdb ran its own pipeline on the public reads, namely fastp trimming at Q25 and MiXCR clone calling, and kept in-frame beta chains. All rows with the same CDR3 protein become a single entry with the most common DNA and genes. The authors' filters were not applied to this entry. The sample records 300,000 to 350,000 distinct CDR3 sequences, roughly 7.5% of which are singletons. The top ten constitute around 17% of the sample.

What the authors observed across the whole study: The secondary T-cell response was weaker than the primary response but faster, peaking on day 5 instead of day 15. A small share of clonotypes was detected in both CD4 and CD8 compartments, with the overlap likely arising from convergent recombination. After the booster, most clones that had expanded after primary vaccination were detected again (roughly 96% of CD4 and under 90% of CD8), suggesting broad maintenance of memory. Because abundant contaminating clonotypes from the bulk population could be contained in FACS-sorted repertoires, computational filtering was required. Only a couple of donors were included in the study, so the extent to which the findings can be generalized is limited.

The treatment or condition label, as the study defines it: live attenuated yellow fever vaccine strain. Two biological replicates of bulk PBMCs were collected at each blood-draw timepoint. PBMCs were isolated from peripheral blood using a standard Ficoll-Paque protocol. TriZol was used to extract RNA from bulk PBMCs, from CD4 and CD8 fractions, and from dextramer-positive and dextramer-negative fractions. The sequence is built from TRBV20-1 and TRBJ2-5; 13 of the junction bases match TRBD2. Material: PBMCs, obtained around 45 days after the first yellow fever vaccination. The receptor's source is a man between 18 and 35 years old who received the YFV17D yellow fever vaccine. DNA sequence: TGCAGTGCTAGAGATTGGACTAGCGGGGGAGGAGAGACCCAGTACTTC. Its protein product is CSARDWTSGGGETQYF.